A selection of T cell receptor beta chains follows, all from one sample in a study of cytomegalovirus exposure and HLA in healthy donors. Libraries were prepared by immunoSEQ multiplex PCR; TCRdb keeps only in-frame clonotypes and omits some of them. Here the sample spans 200,000 to 250,000 clones, approximately 84% being singletons. Sequenced input: PBMCs. The receptors stem from a woman between 35 and 50 years old in good health and CMV-seronegative. The CDR3 runs from the conserved cysteine through the conserved F or W. Fields, in order: J gene, D gene, clone size, V gene, CDR3 DNA, CDR3 protein. D genes are given only for firm matches. Rows may omit the clone size; those that give it use once, few, many or a size class.

TRBJ2-2 - once TRBV19 TGTGCCAGTACTCTTTCCCGGAGGGAGAACACCGGGGAGCTGTTTTTT CASTLSRRENTGELFF
TRBJ1-1 - - TRBV6-4 TGTGCCAGCAGTGCCCGGAAGGCGGGCCGTAGGGCTTTCTTT CASSARKAGRRAFF
TRBJ2-1 TRBD2 - TRBV6-1 TGTGCCAGCAGTGAGGGAGGGACCTACAATGAGCAGTTCTTC CASSEGGTYNEQFF
TRBJ2-6 - - TRBV5-1 TGCGCCAGCAGCCATTCGCCGGGCTCTGGGGCCAACGTCCTGACTTTC CASSHSPGSGANVLTF
TRBJ1-3 - - TRBV6-5 TGTGCCAGCAGTGCTAACCAGGGAATCATATATTTT CASSANQGIIYF
TRBJ2-7 TRBD1 once TRBV5-4 TGTGCCAGCAGCCTTGGGACAGGCGAGCAGTACTTC CASSLGTGEQYF
TRBJ2-3 - - TRBV27 TGTGCCAGCAGTTCGGGGAGCACAGATACGCAGTATTTT CASSSGSTDTQYF
TRBJ2-7 - - TRBV5-1 TGCGCCAGTTTTATTGACAGGAGCGAGCAGTACTTC CASFIDRSEQYF
TRBJ1-2 - - TRBV4-1 TGCGCCAGCAGCCAAGGAGTCTTCTCTCAATATGGCTACACCTTC CASSQGVFSQYGYTF
TRBJ2-1 - - TRBV27 TGTGCCAGCAGTTCCAGCTCCTACAATGAGCAGTTCTTC CASSSSSYNEQFF
TRBJ2-3 TRBD1 - TRBV4-1 TGCGCCAGCAGCCAGACCGGACAGGGGGCCGTAGATACGCAGTATTTT CASSQTGQGAVDTQYF
TRBJ2-2 TRBD1 - TRBV7-2 TGTGCCAGCAGACTAGGAAACAGGGGGCCCGGGGAGCTGTTTTTT CASRLGNRGPGELFF
TRBJ1-6 - - TRBV7-9 TGTGCCAGCAGCCCCGGGGAAATTGGTGAGCCCCTCCACTTT CASSPGEIGEPLHF
TRBJ1-5 - - TRBV6-5 TGTGCCACGCAACCGGTGAGCAATCAGCCCCAGCATTTT CATQPVSNQPQHF
TRBJ1-5 - few TRBV4-2 TGTGCCAGCAGCCTACAGGGTGAAGTAGATCAGCCCCAGCATTTT CASSLQGEVDQPQHF
TRBJ2-7 TRBD2 few TRBV19 TGTGCCAGTAGTGGTCTAGCGGGGTCTGGCGAGCAGTACTTC CASSGLAGSGEQYF
TRBJ2-7 - - TRBV30 TGTGCCTGGAGTGTACCCTGGACAGCGCCTCTCTACGAGCAGTACTTC CAWSVPWTAPLYEQYF
TRBJ1-1 - - TRBV20-1 TGCAGTGGCAACTTGAACACTGAAGCTTTCTTT CSGNLNTEAFF
TRBJ1-1 - - TRBV6-1 TGTGCCAGCAGTTGGGGCAGGGCGGACACTGAAGCTTTCTTT CASSWGRADTEAFF
TRBJ2-1 TRBD1 - TRBV6-1 TGTGCCACCAAATTGACAGGGGGCAAGGATGAGCAGTTCTTC CATKLTGGKDEQFF
TRBJ2-2 - - TRBV7-2 TGTGCCAGCAGCTTAGATATCAGGGGCTCCGGGGAGCTGTTTTTT CASSLDIRGSGELFF
TRBJ2-2 - - TRBV29-1 TGCAGCGTTGGCTGGGGGCTGAACACCGGGGAGCTGTTTTTT CSVGWGLNTGELFF
TRBJ2-3 - - TRBV18 TGTGCCAGCTCACCACCGGCAGGGGATACGCAGTATTTT CASSPPAGDTQYF
TRBJ1-3 TRBD1 - TRBV10-1 TGCGCCAGCAGTGTCCGACGACAGGGTGGCTCTGGAAACACCATATATTTT CASSVRRQGGSGNTIYF
TRBJ2-1 - - TRBV5-1 TGCGCCAGCAGCTTCTTAAATGAGCAGTTCTTC CASSFLNEQFF
TRBJ1-2 - - TRBV13 TGTGCCAGCAGCCCCCGCGTAAACTATGGCTACACCTTC CASSPRVNYGYTF
TRBJ2-3 TRBD2 - TRBV13 TGTGCCAGCAGTTCCCAACTACTTAGCGGGGGCCATATCACAGATACGCAGTATTTT CASSSQLLSGGHITDTQYF
TRBJ2-7 TRBD1 few TRBV4-3 TGCGCCAGCTGTATCCCGGACAGGGGTCTGGAGCAGTACTTC CASCIPDRGLEQYF